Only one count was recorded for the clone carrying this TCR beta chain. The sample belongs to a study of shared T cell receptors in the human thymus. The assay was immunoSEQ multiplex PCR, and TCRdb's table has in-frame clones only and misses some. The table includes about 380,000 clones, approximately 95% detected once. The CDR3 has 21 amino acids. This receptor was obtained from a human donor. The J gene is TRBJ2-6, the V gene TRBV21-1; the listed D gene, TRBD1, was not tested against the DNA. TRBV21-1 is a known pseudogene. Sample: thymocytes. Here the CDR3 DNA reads TGTGCCAGCAGCCCCCCTGCAGGTCCGACCCCTTTCTCTTCTGGGGCCAACGTCCTGACTTTC. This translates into CASSPPAGPTPFSSGANVLTF.